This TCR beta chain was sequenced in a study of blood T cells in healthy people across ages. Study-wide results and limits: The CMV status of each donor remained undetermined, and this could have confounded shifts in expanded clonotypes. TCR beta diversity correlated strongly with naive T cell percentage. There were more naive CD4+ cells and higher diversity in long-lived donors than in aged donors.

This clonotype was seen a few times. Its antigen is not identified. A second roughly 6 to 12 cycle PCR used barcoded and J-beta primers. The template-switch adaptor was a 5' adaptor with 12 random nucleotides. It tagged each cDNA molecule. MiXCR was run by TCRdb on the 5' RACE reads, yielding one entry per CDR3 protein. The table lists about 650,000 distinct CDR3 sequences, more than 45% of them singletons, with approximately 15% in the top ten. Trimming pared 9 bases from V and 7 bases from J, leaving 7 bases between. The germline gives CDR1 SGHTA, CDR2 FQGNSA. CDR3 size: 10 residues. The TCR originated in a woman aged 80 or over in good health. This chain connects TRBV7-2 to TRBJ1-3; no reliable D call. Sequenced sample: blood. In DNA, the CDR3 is TGTGCCAGAACGAGGAACACCATATATTTT. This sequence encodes CARTRNTIYF.